This T cell receptor beta chain was identified in a study of blood T cell repertoires in COVID-19. Study at large: Acute and convalescent COVID-19 samples came from the United States, Italy and Spain. Sources were T cells, B-cell-depleted T cells, or PBMCs; the material itself was cDNA or gDNA.

The protocol was immunoSEQ multiplex PCR, while the TCRdb copy is restricted to in-frame clones and leaves out a portion. The data show tens of thousands of clones, 80% seen once. This CDR3 has 12 residues. Germline loops: CDR1 LGHNA, CDR2 YNFKEQ. The V end lost 6 bases, the J end lost 9 bases, and 14 bases lay between the germline ends. The chain couples TRBV4-2 to TRBJ1-2, with a possible D match to TRBD1 (5 bases). This clonotype was obtained from a man in his 60s with acute or convalescent COVID-19. Sequencing was performed on peripheral blood. CDR3 DNA sequence: TGTGCCAGCAGACAGACCGGGGGGAGCTACACCTTC. Protein sequence: CASRQTGGSYTF.